This T cell receptor beta chain was sequenced for a study of shared clonotypes between healthy human individuals. This clone appeared once. Its matching antigen is unknown. Memory CD4+ cells were the fraction left after CD45RA+ naive selection. The study ran the assay at deep level. The assay was immunoSEQ multiplex PCR, and TCRdb's table has in-frame clones only and misses some. The sample includes over a million clones, 98% of them seen just once. V was pared by 3 bases and J by 5 bases, with 13 bases between. The CDR3 extends over 14 amino acids. CDR1 SGHRS and CDR2 YFSETQ come from the germline V gene. Findings of the study overall: Clonotype sharing among donors, it was expected, would be affected by sequencing depth. Naive subsets generally exceeded memory subsets in estimated richness.

This receptor was identified in a man between 25 and 39 years old in good health. Sequencing input: naive CD4+ T cells sorted from blood. Subset noted: CD45RA+ positively selected. The chain employs TRBV5-1 and TRBJ2-3; D might be TRBD1 (6 bases). CDR3 bases: TGCGCCAGCAGCTACACAGGGTCGGTAGATACGCAGTATTTT. It translates to CASSYTGSVDTQYF.